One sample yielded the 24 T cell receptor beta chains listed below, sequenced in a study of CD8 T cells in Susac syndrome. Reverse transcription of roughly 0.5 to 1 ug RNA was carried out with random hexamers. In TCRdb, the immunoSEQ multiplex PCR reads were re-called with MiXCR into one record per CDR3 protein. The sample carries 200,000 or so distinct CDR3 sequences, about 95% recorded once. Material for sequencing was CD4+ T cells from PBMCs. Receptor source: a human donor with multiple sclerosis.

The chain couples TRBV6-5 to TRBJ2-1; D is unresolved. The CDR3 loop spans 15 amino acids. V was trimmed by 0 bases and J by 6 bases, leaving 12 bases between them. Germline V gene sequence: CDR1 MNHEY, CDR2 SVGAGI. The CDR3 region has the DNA TGTGCCAGCAGTTACTCCCAGCATGCAGTCAATGAGCAGTTCTTC. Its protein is CASSYSQHAVNEQFF.

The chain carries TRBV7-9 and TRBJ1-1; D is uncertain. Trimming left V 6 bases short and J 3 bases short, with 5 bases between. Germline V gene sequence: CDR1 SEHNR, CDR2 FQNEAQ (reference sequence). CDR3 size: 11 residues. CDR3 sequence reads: CASRRDTEAFF. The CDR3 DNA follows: TGTGCCAGCAGACGGGACACTGAAGCTTTCTTT.

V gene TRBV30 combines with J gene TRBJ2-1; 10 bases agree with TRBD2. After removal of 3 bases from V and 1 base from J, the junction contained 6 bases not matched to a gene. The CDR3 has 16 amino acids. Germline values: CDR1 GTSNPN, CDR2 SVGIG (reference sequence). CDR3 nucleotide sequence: TGTGCCTGGAGACCGGGACTAGCGTGGTCCTACAATGAGCAGTTCTTC. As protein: CAWRPGLAWSYNEQFF.

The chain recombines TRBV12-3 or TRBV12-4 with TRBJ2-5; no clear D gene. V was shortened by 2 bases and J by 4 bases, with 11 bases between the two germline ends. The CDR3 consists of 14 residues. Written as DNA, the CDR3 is TGTGCCAGCAGTTTACAATTAGCCGCAGAGACCCAGTACTTC. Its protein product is CASSLQLAAETQYF.

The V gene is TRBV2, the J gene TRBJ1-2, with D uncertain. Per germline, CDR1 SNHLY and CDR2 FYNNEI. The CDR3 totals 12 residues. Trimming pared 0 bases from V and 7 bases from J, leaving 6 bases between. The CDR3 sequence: CASSEALGGYTF. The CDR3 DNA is TGTGCCAGCAGTGAAGCGCTTGGTGGCTACACCTTC.

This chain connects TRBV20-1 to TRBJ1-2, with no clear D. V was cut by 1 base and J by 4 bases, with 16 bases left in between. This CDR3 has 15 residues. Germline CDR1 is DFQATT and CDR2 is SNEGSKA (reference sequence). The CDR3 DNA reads TGCAGTGCTAGAGCGGCGCCGATTGGGAGCTATGGCTACACCTTC. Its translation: CSARAAPIGSYGYTF.

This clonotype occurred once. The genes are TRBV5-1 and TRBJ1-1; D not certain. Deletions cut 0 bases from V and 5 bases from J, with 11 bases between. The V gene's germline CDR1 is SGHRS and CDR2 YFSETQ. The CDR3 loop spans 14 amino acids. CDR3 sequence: CASSLVDTGTEAFF. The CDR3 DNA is TGCGCCAGCAGCTTGGTTGATACGGGGACTGAAGCTTTCTTT.

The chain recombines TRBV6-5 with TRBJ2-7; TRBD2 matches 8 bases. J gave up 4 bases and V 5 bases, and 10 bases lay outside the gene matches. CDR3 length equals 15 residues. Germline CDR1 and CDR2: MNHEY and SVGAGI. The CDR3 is CASSNNGGALYEQYF. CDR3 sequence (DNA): TGTGCCAGCAGTAACAACGGGGGGGCACTGTACGAGCAGTACTTC.

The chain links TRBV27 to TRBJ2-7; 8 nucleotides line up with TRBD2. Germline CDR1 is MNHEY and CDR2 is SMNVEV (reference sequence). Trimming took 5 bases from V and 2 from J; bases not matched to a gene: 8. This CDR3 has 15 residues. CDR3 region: CASSPGGVRTYEQYF. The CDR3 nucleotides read TGTGCCAGCAGTCCCGGGGGGGTACGGACCTACGAGCAGTACTTC.

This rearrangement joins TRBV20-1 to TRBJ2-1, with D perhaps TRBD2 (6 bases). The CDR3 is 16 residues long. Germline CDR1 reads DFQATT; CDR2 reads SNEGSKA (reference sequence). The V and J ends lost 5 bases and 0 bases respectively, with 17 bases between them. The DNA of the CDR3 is TGCAGTGCTGGCCGGGTGGGCGGGAACTCCTACAATGAGCAGTTCTTC. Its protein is CSAGRVGGNSYNEQFF.

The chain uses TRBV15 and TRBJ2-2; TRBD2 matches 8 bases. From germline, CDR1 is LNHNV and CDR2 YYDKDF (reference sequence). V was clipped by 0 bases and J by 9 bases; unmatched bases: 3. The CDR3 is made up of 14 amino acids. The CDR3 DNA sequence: TGTGCCACCAGCAGAGAAGGCGGGAGGAGGGAGCTGTTTTTT. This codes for CATSREGGRRELFF. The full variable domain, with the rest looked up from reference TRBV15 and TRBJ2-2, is DAMVIQNPRYQVTQFGKPVTLSCSQTLNHNVMYWYQQKSSQAPKLLFHYYDKDFNNEADTPDNFQSRRPNTSFCFLDIRSPGLGDTAMYLCATSREGGRRELFFGEGSRLTVL.

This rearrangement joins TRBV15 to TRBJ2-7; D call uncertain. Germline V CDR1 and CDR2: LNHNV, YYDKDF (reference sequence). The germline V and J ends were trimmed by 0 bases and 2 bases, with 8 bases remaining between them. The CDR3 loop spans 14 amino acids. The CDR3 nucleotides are TGTGCCACCAGCAGAGACGCAGGAGCCTACGAGCAGTACTTC. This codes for CATSRDAGAYEQYF. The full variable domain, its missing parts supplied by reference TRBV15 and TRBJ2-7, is DAMVIQNPRYQVTQFGKPVTLSCSQTLNHNVMYWYQQKSSQAPKLLFHYYDKDFNNEADTPDNFQSRRPNTSFCFLDIRSPGLGDTAMYLCATSRDAGAYEQYFGPGTRLTVT.

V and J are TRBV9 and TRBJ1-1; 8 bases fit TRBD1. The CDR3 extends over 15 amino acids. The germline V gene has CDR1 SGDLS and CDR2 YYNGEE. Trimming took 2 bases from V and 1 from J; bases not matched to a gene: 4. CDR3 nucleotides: TGTGCCAGCAGCGTCCAGGGGGCCTGGAACACTGAAGCTTTCTTT. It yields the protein CASSVQGAWNTEAFF.

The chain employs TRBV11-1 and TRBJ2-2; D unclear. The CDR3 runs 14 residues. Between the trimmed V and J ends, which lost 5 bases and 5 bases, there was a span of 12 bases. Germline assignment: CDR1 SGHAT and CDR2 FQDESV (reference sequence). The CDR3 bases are TGTGCCAGCAGCCCAACCCGACCGACCGGGGAGCTGTTTTTT. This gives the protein CASSPTRPTGELFF.

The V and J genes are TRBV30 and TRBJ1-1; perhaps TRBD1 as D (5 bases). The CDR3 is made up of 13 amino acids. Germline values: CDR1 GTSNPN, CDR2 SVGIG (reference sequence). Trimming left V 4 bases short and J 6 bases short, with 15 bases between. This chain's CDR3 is CAWTQRGASEAFF. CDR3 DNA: TGTGCCTGGACCCAGCGTGGGGCTTCTGAAGCTTTCTTT.

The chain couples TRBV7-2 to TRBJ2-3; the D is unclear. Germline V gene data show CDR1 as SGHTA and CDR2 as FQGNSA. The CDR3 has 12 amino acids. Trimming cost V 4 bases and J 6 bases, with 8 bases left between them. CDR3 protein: CASSYYGDTQYF. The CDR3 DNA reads TGTGCCAGCAGCTATTACGGGGATACGCAGTATTTT.

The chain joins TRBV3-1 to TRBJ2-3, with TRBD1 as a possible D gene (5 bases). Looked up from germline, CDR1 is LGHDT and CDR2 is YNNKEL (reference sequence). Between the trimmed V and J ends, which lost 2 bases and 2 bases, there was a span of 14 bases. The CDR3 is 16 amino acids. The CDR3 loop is CASSQFQGTITDTQYF. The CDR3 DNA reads TGTGCCAGCAGCCAATTTCAGGGAACTATCACAGATACGCAGTATTTT.

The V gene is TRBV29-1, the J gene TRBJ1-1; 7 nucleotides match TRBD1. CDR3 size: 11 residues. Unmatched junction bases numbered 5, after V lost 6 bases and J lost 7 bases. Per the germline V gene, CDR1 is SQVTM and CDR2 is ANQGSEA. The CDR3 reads CSVRTGREAFF. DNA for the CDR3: TGCAGCGTAAGGACAGGACGTGAAGCTTTCTTT.

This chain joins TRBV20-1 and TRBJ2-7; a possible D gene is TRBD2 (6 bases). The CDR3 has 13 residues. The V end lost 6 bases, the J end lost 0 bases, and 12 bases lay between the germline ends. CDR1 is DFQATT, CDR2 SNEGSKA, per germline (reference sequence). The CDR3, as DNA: TGCAGTGCAACGGGACTCCACTCCTACGAGCAGTACTTC. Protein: CSATGLHSYEQYF.

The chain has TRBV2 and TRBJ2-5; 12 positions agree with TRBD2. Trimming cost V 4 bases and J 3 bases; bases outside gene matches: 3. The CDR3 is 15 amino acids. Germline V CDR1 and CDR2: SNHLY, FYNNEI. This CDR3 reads CASSALAGGKETQYF. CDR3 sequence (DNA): TGTGCCAGCAGTGCCCTAGCGGGAGGGAAAGAGACCCAGTACTTC.

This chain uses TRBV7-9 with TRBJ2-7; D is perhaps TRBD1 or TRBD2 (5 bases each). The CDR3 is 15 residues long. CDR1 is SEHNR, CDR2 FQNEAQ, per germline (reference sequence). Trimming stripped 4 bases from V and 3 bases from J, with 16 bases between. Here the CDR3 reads CASSSRTTGGYEQYF. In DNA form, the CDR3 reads TGTGCCAGCAGCTCCCGGACAACAGGAGGCTACGAGCAGTACTTC.

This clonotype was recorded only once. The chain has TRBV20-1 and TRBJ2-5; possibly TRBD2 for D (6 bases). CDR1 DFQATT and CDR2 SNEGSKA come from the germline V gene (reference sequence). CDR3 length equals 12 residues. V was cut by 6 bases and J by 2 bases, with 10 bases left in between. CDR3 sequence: CSALRGQETQYF. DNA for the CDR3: TGCAGTGCCCTACGGGGGCAAGAGACCCAGTACTTC.

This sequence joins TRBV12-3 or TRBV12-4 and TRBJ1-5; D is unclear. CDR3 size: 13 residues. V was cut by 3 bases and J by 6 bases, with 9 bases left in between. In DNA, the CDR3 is TGTGCCAGCAGTTTGTTCGGAAGTCAGCCCCAGCATTTT. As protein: CASSLFGSQPQHF.

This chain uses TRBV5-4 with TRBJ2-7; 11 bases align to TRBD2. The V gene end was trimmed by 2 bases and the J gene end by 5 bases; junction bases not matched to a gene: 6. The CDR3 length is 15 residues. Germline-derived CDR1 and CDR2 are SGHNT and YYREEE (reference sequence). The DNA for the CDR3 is TGTGCCAGCAGCTTCACTAGCGGGAGTTATCACGAGCAGTACTTC. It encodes CASSFTSGSYHEQYF.